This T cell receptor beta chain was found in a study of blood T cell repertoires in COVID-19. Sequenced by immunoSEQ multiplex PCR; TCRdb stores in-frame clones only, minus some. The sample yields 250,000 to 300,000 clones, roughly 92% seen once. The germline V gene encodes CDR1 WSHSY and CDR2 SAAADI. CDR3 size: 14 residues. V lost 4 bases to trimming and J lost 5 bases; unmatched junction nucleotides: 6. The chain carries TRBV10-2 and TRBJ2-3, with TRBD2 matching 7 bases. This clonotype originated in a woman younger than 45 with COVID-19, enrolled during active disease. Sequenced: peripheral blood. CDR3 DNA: TGCGCCAGCAGTGGCGGCGGGAGAAAAGATACGCAGTATTTT. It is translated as CASSGGGRKDTQYF.